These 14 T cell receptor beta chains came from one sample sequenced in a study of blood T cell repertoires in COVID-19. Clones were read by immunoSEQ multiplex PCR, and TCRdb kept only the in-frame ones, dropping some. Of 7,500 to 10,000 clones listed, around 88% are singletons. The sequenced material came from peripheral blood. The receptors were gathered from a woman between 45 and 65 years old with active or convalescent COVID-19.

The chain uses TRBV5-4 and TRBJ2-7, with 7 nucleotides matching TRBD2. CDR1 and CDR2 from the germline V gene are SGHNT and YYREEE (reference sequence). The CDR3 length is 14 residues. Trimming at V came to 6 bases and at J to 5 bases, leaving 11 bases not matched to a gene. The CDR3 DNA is TGTGCCAGCACTATGGGGAGCGGGACTAACGAGCAGTACTTC. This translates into CASTMGSGTNEQYF.

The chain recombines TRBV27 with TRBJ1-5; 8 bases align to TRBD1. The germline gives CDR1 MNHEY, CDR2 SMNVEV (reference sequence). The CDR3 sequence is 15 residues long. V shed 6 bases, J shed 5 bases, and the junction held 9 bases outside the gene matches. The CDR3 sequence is CASRGIGQGHQPQHF. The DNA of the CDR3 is TGTGCCAGCAGAGGGATAGGACAGGGACATCAGCCCCAGCATTTT.

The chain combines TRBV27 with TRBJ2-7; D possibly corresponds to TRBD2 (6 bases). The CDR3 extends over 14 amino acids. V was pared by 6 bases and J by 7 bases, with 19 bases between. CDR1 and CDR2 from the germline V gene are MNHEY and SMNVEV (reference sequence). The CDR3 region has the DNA TGTGCCAGCAGATTCTCCGGAGGGGTTTGGGAGCAGTACTTC. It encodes CASRFSGGVWEQYF.

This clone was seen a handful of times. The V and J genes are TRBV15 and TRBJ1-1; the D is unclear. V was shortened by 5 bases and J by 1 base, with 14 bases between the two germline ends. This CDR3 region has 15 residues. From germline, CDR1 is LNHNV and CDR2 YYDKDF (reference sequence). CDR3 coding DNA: TGTGCCACCAGCTCTCGACTCACTCCGAACACTGAAGCTTTCTTT. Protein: CATSSRLTPNTEAFF.

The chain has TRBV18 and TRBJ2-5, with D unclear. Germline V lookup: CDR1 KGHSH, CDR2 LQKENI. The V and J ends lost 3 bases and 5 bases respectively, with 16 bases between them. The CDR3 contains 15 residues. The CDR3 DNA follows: TGTGCCAGCTCACCTCTACCCCGGTCGAGGGAGACCCAGTACTTC. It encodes CASSPLPRSRETQYF.

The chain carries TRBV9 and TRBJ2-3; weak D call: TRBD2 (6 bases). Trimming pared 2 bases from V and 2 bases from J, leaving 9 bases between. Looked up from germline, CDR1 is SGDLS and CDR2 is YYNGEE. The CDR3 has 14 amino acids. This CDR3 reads CASSVGGYTDTQYF. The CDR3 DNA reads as TGTGCCAGCAGCGTTGGAGGGTACACAGATACGCAGTATTTT.

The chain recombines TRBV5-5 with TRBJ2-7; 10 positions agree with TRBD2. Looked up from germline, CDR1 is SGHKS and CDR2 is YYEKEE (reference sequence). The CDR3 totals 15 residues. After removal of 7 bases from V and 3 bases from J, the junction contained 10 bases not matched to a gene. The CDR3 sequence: CASGAPGLASYEQYF. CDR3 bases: TGTGCCAGCGGGGCCCCGGGACTAGCGAGCTACGAGCAGTACTTC.

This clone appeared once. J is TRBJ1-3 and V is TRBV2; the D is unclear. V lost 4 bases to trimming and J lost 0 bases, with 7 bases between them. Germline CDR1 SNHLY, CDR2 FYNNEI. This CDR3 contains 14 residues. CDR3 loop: CASSGEASGNTIYF. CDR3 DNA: TGTGCCAGCAGTGGAGAAGCCTCTGGAAACACCATATATTTT.

CDR3: CASSIVAGHGYTF. The CDR3 region has the DNA TGTGCCAGTAGTATAGTGGCAGGACACGGCTACACCTTC. The V gene is TRBV19, the J gene TRBJ1-2; tentative D call: TRBD1 (5 bases). The V end lost 1 base, the J end lost 8 bases, and 11 bases lay between the germline ends. Germline values: CDR1 LNHDA, CDR2 SQIVND (reference sequence). This CDR3 is 13 amino acids long.

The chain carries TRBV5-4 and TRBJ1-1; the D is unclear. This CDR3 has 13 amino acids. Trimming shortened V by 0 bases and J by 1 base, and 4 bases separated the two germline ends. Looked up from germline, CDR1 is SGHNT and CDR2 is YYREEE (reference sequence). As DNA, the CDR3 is TGTGCCAGCAGCTTGGCCGGGAACACTGAAGCTTTCTTT. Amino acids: CASSLAGNTEAFF.

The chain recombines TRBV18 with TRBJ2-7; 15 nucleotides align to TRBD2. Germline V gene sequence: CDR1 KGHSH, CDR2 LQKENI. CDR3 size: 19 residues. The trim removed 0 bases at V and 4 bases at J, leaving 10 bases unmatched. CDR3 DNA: TGTGCCAGCTCACCACCGGGACTAGCGGGAGGCGGAGGTTTATACGAGCAGTACTTC. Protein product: CASSPPGLAGGGGLYEQYF.

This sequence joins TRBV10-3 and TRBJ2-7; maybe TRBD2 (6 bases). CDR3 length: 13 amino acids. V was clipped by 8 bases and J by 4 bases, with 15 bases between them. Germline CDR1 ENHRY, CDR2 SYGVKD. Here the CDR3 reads CAISDGSKYEQYF. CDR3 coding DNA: TGTGCCATCTCGGACGGGAGTAAATACGAGCAGTACTTC.

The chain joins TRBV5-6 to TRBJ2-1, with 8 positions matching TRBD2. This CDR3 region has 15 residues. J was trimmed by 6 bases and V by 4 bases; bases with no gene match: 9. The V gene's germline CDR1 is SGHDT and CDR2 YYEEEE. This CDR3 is CASSMGLVKGNEQFF. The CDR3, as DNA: TGTGCCAGCAGCATGGGACTAGTGAAGGGCAATGAGCAGTTCTTC.

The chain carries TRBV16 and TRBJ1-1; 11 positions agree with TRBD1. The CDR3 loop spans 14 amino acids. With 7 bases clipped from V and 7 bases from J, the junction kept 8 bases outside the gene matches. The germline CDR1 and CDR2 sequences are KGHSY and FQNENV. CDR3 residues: CASISDRGLGEAFF. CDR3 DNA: TGTGCCAGCATTTCGGACAGGGGGCTAGGTGAAGCTTTCTTT. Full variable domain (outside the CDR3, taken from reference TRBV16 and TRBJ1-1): GEEVAQTPKHLVRGEGQKAKLYCAPIKGHSYVFWYQQVLKNEFKFLISFQNENVFDETGMPKERFSAKCLPNSPCSLEIQATKLEDSAVYFCASISDRGLGEAFFGQGTRLTVV.